This T cell receptor (beta chain) was obtained from a study of blood T cell repertoires in COVID-19. Study overall: Acute-phase and convalescent COVID-19 samples originated in the United States, Italy and Spain. In each case, the material was cDNA or gDNA derived from T cells, B-cell-depleted T cells, or PBMCs.

Study processing details: From reference gene primer amplification, estimates of nucleated cell counts were derived. The data were produced by immunoSEQ multiplex PCR, yet TCRdb's version contains in-frame clones alone and is incomplete. The D gene and trimming were derived from the DNA, and the V and J assignments and clone size from that table. Seen here are about 140,000 clones, more than 75% observed once, and the top ten hold 2% to 3%. The clonotype was recovered from a man aged 50-60 years with active COVID-19. The specimen was peripheral blood.

CDR3 sequence: CASSEAPYYRAPSTDTQYF. Here the CDR3 DNA reads TGTGCCAGCAGTGAAGCGCCGTATTACAGGGCCCCTAGCACAGATACGCAGTATTTT. This rearrangement joins TRBV2 to TRBJ2-3, with D maybe TRBD1 (6 bases). Germline-derived CDR1 and CDR2 are SNHLY and FYNNEI. The CDR3 contains 19 residues. V was clipped by 0 bases and J by 0 bases, with 19 bases between them.